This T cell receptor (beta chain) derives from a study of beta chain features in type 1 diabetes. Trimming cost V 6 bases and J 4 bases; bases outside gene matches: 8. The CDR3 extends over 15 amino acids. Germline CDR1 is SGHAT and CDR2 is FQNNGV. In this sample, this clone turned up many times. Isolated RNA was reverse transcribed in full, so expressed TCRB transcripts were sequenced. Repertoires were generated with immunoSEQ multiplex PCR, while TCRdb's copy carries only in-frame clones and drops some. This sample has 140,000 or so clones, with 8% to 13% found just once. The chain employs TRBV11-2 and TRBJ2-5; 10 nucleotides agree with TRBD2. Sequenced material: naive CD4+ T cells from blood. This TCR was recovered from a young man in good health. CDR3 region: CASRAGGRGVETQYF. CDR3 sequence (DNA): TGTGCCAGCAGAGCGGGGGGGCGAGGAGTAGAGACCCAGTACTTC. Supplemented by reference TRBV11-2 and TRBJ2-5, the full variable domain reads EAGVAQSPRYKIIEKRQSVAFWCNPISGHATLYWYQQILGQGPKLLIQFQNNGVVDDSQLPKDRFSAERLKGVDSTLKIQPAKLEDSAVYLCASRAGGRGVETQYFGPGTRLLVL.